Below, 18 T cell receptor beta chains from the same sample are listed, as sequenced in a study of cytomegalovirus exposure and HLA in healthy donors. 13 Jbeta primers and 60 Vbeta primers were used for the PCR. Only in-frame clones appear in the TCRdb table, and some are missing; sequencing was by immunoSEQ multiplex PCR. The sample records fewer than 150,000 clones, over 60% being singletons. What was sequenced was PBMCs. The receptors come from a middle-aged woman in good health and CMV-seropositive.

This chain links TRBV29-1 with TRBJ1-2; weak D call: TRBD1 (5 bases). CDR3 length: 11 residues. Germline values: CDR1 SQVTM, CDR2 ANQGSEA. Deletions cut 4 bases from V and 6 bases from J, with 9 bases between. CDR3 sequence reads: CSVGVRDGYTF. The CDR3 region has the DNA TGCAGCGTTGGGGTCAGGGATGGCTACACCTTC.

The genes are TRBV2 and TRBJ2-7; perhaps TRBD2 as D (6 bases). Per germline, CDR1 SNHLY and CDR2 FYNNEI. The CDR3 is 13 residues long. V lost 5 bases to trimming and J lost 7 bases, with 15 bases between them. The CDR3, as DNA: TGTGCCAGCAGTCGGGAGCCCATGGGGGAGCAGTACTTC. Translation: CASSREPMGEQYF.

This clone was counted once. This chain joins TRBV7-9 and TRBJ2-7; D not certain. This CDR3 is 15 amino acids long. Germline V gene lookup returns CDR1 SEHNR and CDR2 FQNEAQ (reference sequence). Trimming took off 1 base at V and 2 bases at J, with 12 bases between the two ends. The chain's CDR3 is CASSLEGGSTYEQYF. The CDR3 DNA reads as TGTGCCAGCAGCTTAGAAGGCGGTTCCACCTACGAGCAGTACTTC.

This sequence joins TRBV10-1 and TRBJ1-4, with 9 bases fitting TRBD1. This CDR3 comprises 15 residues. The germline CDR1 and CDR2 sequences are WNHNN and SYGVQD (reference sequence). The junction had 7 bases not matched to a gene; V was cut back by 3 bases and J by 8 bases. The CDR3 spells CASSDPGTGQEKLFF. The DNA of the CDR3 is TGCGCCAGCAGTGATCCCGGGACAGGGCAAGAAAAACTGTTTTTT.

This chain connects TRBV5-1 to TRBJ1-1; D gene ambiguous. The CDR3 has 16 residues. CDR1 SGHRS and CDR2 YFSETQ come from the germline V gene. V lost 4 bases and J 0 bases, leaving 16 bases between the germline ends. This chain's CDR3 is CASSQYSPVMNTEAFF. The CDR3 nucleotides read TGCGCCAGCAGCCAGTATTCGCCAGTCATGAACACTGAAGCTTTCTTT.

Only a few counts were recorded for this clone. The V and J genes are TRBV5-4 and TRBJ1-2; TRBD1 might be the D (5 bases). The CDR3 sequence is 14 residues long. The V end lost 2 bases, the J end lost 1 base, and 9 bases lay between the germline ends. Germline CDR1 reads SGHNT; CDR2 reads YYREEE (reference sequence). CDR3 nucleotides: TGTGCCAGCAGCTTAACAGGCCTTAACTATGGCTACACCTTC. Amino acid sequence: CASSLTGLNYGYTF.

Written as DNA, the CDR3 is TGCGCCAGCAGTGAGTCACGCCCGTGGGAGACGCCCCTGTACTTC. Its translation is CASSESRPWETPLYF. This chain connects TRBV10-2 to TRBJ2-5, with D perhaps matching TRBD2 (5 bases). The germline V gene has CDR1 WSHSY and CDR2 SAAADI. The germline V and J ends were trimmed by 0 bases and 13 bases, with 21 bases remaining between them. This CDR3 region has 15 residues.

The chain carries TRBV4-1 and TRBJ1-1, with D unclear. Per germline, CDR1 MGHRA and CDR2 YSYEKL. The CDR3 consists of 17 residues. With 0 bases removed from V and 1 base from J, the gap between germline ends came to 15 bases. CDR3 nucleotides: TGCGCCAGCAGCCAAGAGATCTACCCAAGCTCGAACACTGAAGCTTTCTTT. Protein: CASSQEIYPSSNTEAFF.

The V and J genes are TRBV9 and TRBJ1-1; 8 nucleotides agree with TRBD1. The junction had 7 bases not matched to a gene; V was cut back by 5 bases and J by 1 base. The germline V gene encodes CDR1 SGDLS and CDR2 YYNGEE. The CDR3 runs 15 residues. CDR3 in amino acids: CASRKGGTGNTEAFF. DNA of the CDR3: TGTGCCAGCAGGAAAGGAGGGACAGGGAACACTGAAGCTTTCTTT.

The chain links TRBV2 to TRBJ2-7; D is perhaps TRBD1 (5 bases). Germline V CDR1 and CDR2: SNHLY, FYNNEI. The CDR3 covers 14 residues. V was shortened by 6 bases and J by 3 bases, with 15 bases between the two germline ends. The CDR3 DNA reads TGTGCCAGCAGGCCCCAGAGGCAGGGCTACGAGCAGTACTTC. Amino acid sequence: CASRPQRQGYEQYF.

The gene calls are TRBV19 and TRBJ1-2; TRBD1 is a possible D gene (5 bases). V lost 7 bases, J lost 7 bases, and 13 bases lay in between. This CDR3 spans 12 amino acids. The V gene's germline CDR1 is LNHDA and CDR2 SQIVND (reference sequence). CDR3 DNA: TGTGCCAGTAACCCCGGGGGAGGTGGCTACACCTTC. This codes for CASNPGGGGYTF.

The chain uses TRBV4-1 and TRBJ1-5; unclear D gene. The germline CDR1 and CDR2 sequences are MGHRA and YSYEKL. The CDR3 has 15 residues. V was cut by 1 base and J by 7 bases, with 14 bases left in between. This chain's CDR3 is CASSQGVQGAQPQHF. DNA of the CDR3: TGCGCCAGCAGCCAAGGGGTCCAAGGAGCGCAGCCCCAGCATTTT.

The V gene is TRBV19, the J gene TRBJ2-3; no clear D gene. The germline V gene has CDR1 LNHDA and CDR2 SQIVND (reference sequence). CDR3 length: 13 amino acids. V was clipped by 5 bases and J by 1 base, with 7 bases between them. The CDR3 DNA sequence: TGTGCCAGTAGTCATCGGGGCACAGATACGCAGTATTTT. This gives the protein CASSHRGTDTQYF.

Here the CDR3 reads CASSKRDPSYGYTF. The DNA of the CDR3 is TGTGCCAGCAGCAAGCGCGACCCGTCCTATGGCTACACCTTC. The chain is built from TRBV7-8 and TRBJ1-2; D gene ambiguous. Germline V gives CDR1 SGHVS, CDR2 FQNEAQ. The V end was cut by 5 bases, the J end by 4 bases, with 14 bases between. This CDR3 is built from 14 residues. Using reference TRBV7-8 and TRBJ1-2 for the parts outside the CDR3, the full variable domain is GAGVSQSPRYKVAKRGQDVALRCDPISGHVSLFWYQQALGQGPEFLTYFQNEAQLDKSGLPSDRFFAERPEGSVSTLKIQRTQQEDSAVYLCASSKRDPSYGYTFGSGTRLTVV.

The chain's CDR3 is CASTFGTGSYEQYF. The DNA for the CDR3 is TGTGCCAGCACCTTTGGGACAGGGTCCTACGAGCAGTACTTC. The V gene is TRBV2, the J gene TRBJ2-5, with 9 bases that match TRBD1. The DNA end lines up better with TRBJ2-7; the J call may be wrong. The CDR3 contains 14 residues. CDR1 and CDR2 from the germline V gene are SNHLY and FYNNEI.

This chain joins TRBV5-6 and TRBJ2-7; TRBD1 agrees at 9 bases. Germline loops: CDR1 SGHDT, CDR2 YYEEEE. The CDR3 length is 16 residues. The V and J ends lost 3 bases and 1 base, in that order; junction bases with no gene match: 8. DNA of the CDR3: TGTGCCAGCAGCTACGGGACAGGGCTGATTTCCTACGAGCAGTACTTC. Its protein product is CASSYGTGLISYEQYF.

V gene TRBV25-1 combines with J gene TRBJ2-7; 7 positions match TRBD1. V lost 0 bases and J lost 3; bases outside the gene matches: 5. Per the germline V gene, CDR1 is MGHDK and CDR2 is SYGVNS. CDR3 length: 15 amino acids. CDR3 sequence reads: CASSEYRRGLYEQYF. CDR3 DNA: TGTGCCAGCAGTGAATATCGTAGGGGGCTCTACGAGCAGTACTTC.

A few counts support this clone. This chain links TRBV5-4 with TRBJ1-1, with TRBD1 matching 7 bases. Trimming removed 2 bases from V and 5 bases from J; junction bases left unmatched: 9. Germline CDR1 SGHNT, CDR2 YYREEE (reference sequence). The CDR3 length is 15 residues. CDR3 loop: CASSFRQGLLTEAFF. DNA of the CDR3: TGTGCCAGCAGCTTTCGACAGGGTTTATTGACTGAAGCTTTCTTT.